Below, 10 T cell receptor beta chains from the same sample are listed, as sequenced in a study of cytomegalovirus exposure and HLA in healthy donors. It was with 60 Vbeta and 13 Jbeta primers that the PCR ran. Some clones are missing from TCRdb's copy, which holds only in-frame ones; the method was immunoSEQ multiplex PCR. The sample gives approximately 160,000 clones, 68% of which show up once; roughly 4.1% is in the top ten. Sequenced: PBMCs. The receptors come from a young woman in good health and CMV-seropositive.

The genes are TRBV6-1 and TRBJ2-7; D possibly corresponds to TRBD2 (5 bases). The germline V gene encodes CDR1 MNHNS and CDR2 SASEGT. The V and J ends lost 1 base and 3 bases respectively, with 16 bases between them. The CDR3 consists of 16 residues. The CDR3 loop reads CASSEEWETNYYEQYF. The CDR3 DNA sequence: TGTGCCAGCAGTGAAGAGTGGGAGACGAACTACTACGAGCAGTACTTC.

This clone has just a few counts. The chain couples TRBV6-6 to TRBJ2-7; 10 bases fit TRBD2. V was clipped by 2 bases and J by 2 bases; unmatched bases: 0. Germline V gene sequence: CDR1 MNHNY, CDR2 SVGAGI (reference sequence). There are 14 residues in the CDR3. The chain's CDR3 is CASSYGTSAYEQYF. Here the CDR3 DNA reads TGTGCCAGCAGTTACGGGACTAGCGCCTACGAGCAGTACTTC.

This clone appeared once. The rearrangement links TRBV7-6 to TRBJ1-1; D is unclear. V dropped 1 base and J dropped 4 bases, with 7 bases sitting between them. Germline loops: CDR1 SGHVS, CDR2 FNYEAQ. This CDR3 spans 13 amino acids. The CDR3 DNA sequence: TGTGCCAGCAGCTTAGGCCAGTCCACTGAAGCTTTCTTT. Translating it yields CASSLGQSTEAFF.

DNA for the CDR3: TGTGCCAGCAGTTCCCCTCGACAGGGCGGGTCCTACGAGCAGTACTTC. It encodes CASSSPRQGGSYEQYF. This rearrangement joins TRBV28 to TRBJ2-7; 7 bases map to TRBD1. The CDR3 runs to 16 residues. The trim removed 4 bases at V and 1 base at J, leaving 10 bases unmatched. Germline CDR1 and CDR2: MDHEN and SYDVKM.

This chain connects TRBV19 to TRBJ1-2, with TRBD1 matching 9 bases. V trimming: 5 bases; J trimming: 8 bases; junction bases outside the gene matches: 18. The CDR3 extends over 17 amino acids. CDR1 LNHDA and CDR2 SQIVND come from the germline V gene (reference sequence). In DNA, the CDR3 is TGTGCCAGTAGTTCCGGCCGGGACAGGGCGGCCCTTAGGGGCTACACCTTC. It yields the protein CASSSGRDRAALRGYTF.

J is TRBJ1-2 and V is TRBV10-3; possibly TRBD1 for D (6 bases). Trimming cost V 7 bases and J 2 bases, with 11 bases left between them. The CDR3 covers 13 residues. In germline, CDR1 is ENHRY, CDR2 SYGVKD. In DNA, the CDR3 is TGTGCCATCACCTTGGACAGCAACTATGGCTACACCTTC. Translated: CAITLDSNYGYTF.

The gene calls are TRBV5-5 and TRBJ1-4; TRBD1 aligns across 7 bases. The germline V gene has CDR1 SGHKS and CDR2 YYEKEE (reference sequence). Unmatched junction bases numbered 11, after V lost 4 bases and J lost 5 bases. CDR3 length equals 16 residues. The CDR3 sequence: CASSNAGGTVNEKLFF. The DNA of the CDR3 is TGTGCCAGCAGCAACGCGGGGGGGACAGTGAATGAAAAACTGTTTTTT.

The gene calls are TRBV5-6 and TRBJ2-5; 10 bases align to TRBD1. Gene TRBJ2-7 matches the end of the DNA better, so the J call may be wrong. CDR3 size: 14 residues. The germline V gene encodes CDR1 SGHDT and CDR2 YYEEEE. This chain's CDR3 is CASTRTGGSYEQYF. Written as DNA, the CDR3 is TGTGCCAGCACCAGGACAGGGGGTTCCTACGAGCAGTACTTC.

The gene calls are TRBV10-3 and TRBJ1-2, with 9 bases fitting TRBD1. Germline CDR1 is ENHRY and CDR2 is SYGVKD. This CDR3 is 14 amino acids long. J gave up 4 bases and V 5 bases, and 5 bases lay outside the gene matches. As DNA, the CDR3 is TGTGCCATCAGTAGACCGGGACAGGGCTATGGCTACACCTTC. This codes for CAISRPGQGYGYTF.

The chain has TRBV28 and TRBJ1-2; TRBD1 agrees at 7 bases. CDR1 and CDR2 (germline): MDHEN, SYDVKM. CDR3 length: 16 residues. V was pared by 5 bases and J by 7 bases, with 16 bases of the junction left unmatched. This CDR3 reads CASSPGTATVGGGYTF. CDR3 DNA: TGTGCCAGCAGTCCCGGGACAGCTACGGTCGGTGGTGGCTACACCTTC.